These 4 T cell receptor beta chains originate from one sample sequenced in a study of blood T cell repertoires in COVID-19. Generated by immunoSEQ multiplex PCR, the TCRdb table keeps only in-frame clones and is missing some. The profile shows more than 400,000 clones, 80% to 90% of them singletons. The sequencing sample was made of peripheral blood. Receptor source: a human donor in a cohort sampled during active COVID-19.

The J gene is TRBJ2-7, the V gene TRBV18; 12 nucleotides align to TRBD2. This CDR3 is 18 amino acids long. Trimming took 2 bases from V and 0 from J; bases not matched to a gene: 8. Germline-derived CDR1 and CDR2 are KGHSH and LQKENI. The CDR3 is CASSPTSGRPTYSYEQYF. CDR3 coding DNA: TGTGCCAGCTCACCAACTAGCGGGAGGCCCACTTACTCCTACGAGCAGTACTTC.

The rearrangement uses TRBV27 and TRBJ2-1, with a weak D call TRBD1 (5 bases). The CDR3 extends over 16 amino acids. In germline, CDR1 is MNHEY, CDR2 SMNVEV (reference sequence). Trimming took 3 bases from V and 0 from J, leaving 12 bases between them. The CDR3 nucleotides read TGTGCCAGCAGTTTGTCGGACACCCACTCCTACAATGAGCAGTTCTTC. Protein product: CASSLSDTHSYNEQFF.

The V call is TRBV28, the J call TRBJ1-1, with D tentatively TRBD1 (5 bases). Deletions cut 3 bases from V and 3 bases from J, with 14 bases between. This CDR3 region has 15 residues. Germline CDR1 reads MDHEN; CDR2 reads SYDVKM. The CDR3 bases are TGTGCCAGCAGTTTGGGGTCTGTGGGGCACACTGAAGCTTTCTTT. This translates into CASSLGSVGHTEAFF.

This clone has just one count. The chain links TRBV19 to TRBJ2-7, with TRBD1 matching 7 bases. This CDR3 contains 17 residues. Germline values: CDR1 LNHDA, CDR2 SQIVND (reference sequence). The ends lost 5 bases at V and 2 bases at J; junction bases unmatched: 15. The CDR3 loop is CASSRPRYGQEAYEQYF. The CDR3 coding sequence is TGTGCCAGTAGTCGACCTCGATATGGACAGGAGGCCTACGAGCAGTACTTC.